This record covers a single TCR beta chain. This sample stems from a study of blood T cell repertoires in COVID-19. The overall study: Sources were T cells, B-cell-depleted T cells, or PBMCs; the material itself was cDNA or gDNA.

Measured with immunoSEQ multiplex PCR; TCRdb has only the in-frame clones, and not every one. The table lists 98,000 or so clones, less than 85% of them singletons. The TCR was taken from a woman aged 40 to 50 with acute or convalescent COVID-19. The sequenced sample consisted of peripheral blood.

As DNA, the CDR3 is TGCAGTGCTAGTACCGGTAACATTCAGTACTTC. It yields the protein CSASTGNIQYF. This chain connects TRBV20-1 to TRBJ2-4, with D uncertain. Between the trimmed V and J ends, which lost 3 bases and 7 bases, there was a span of 7 bases. This CDR3 contains 11 residues. CDR1 is DFQATT, CDR2 SNEGSKA, per germline (reference sequence).